Detailed here is one T cell receptor beta chain. The table came from immunoSEQ multiplex PCR; TCRdb's copy has only in-frame clones and leaves some out. This sample has fewer than 80,000 clones, with about four fifths found just once. These data belong to a study of blood T cell repertoires in COVID-19. Whole-study context: Samples came from the United States, Italy and Spain, spanning acute and convalescent COVID-19.

In Seattle, patients joined the study during active infection and were tracked longitudinally. The V gene's germline CDR1 is MNHEY and CDR2 SVGEGT. With 1 base removed from V and 1 base from J, the gap between germline ends came to 8 bases. The CDR3 runs to 15 residues. This TCR came from a man in his fifties or sixties with COVID-19, enrolled during active disease. Sequencing was carried out using peripheral blood. The chain combines TRBV6-2 or TRBV6-3 with TRBJ1-5, with a possible D match to TRBD1 (5 bases). The CDR3: CASSYFPGSNQPQHF. In DNA form, the CDR3 reads TGTGCCAGCAGTTACTTCCCAGGGAGCAATCAGCCCCAGCATTTT.